Presented here are 32 T cell receptor beta chains from one specimen sequenced in a study of graft-versus-host responses after intestinal transplantation. These TCRs are of unknown antigen specificity. Using immunoSEQ multiplex PCR, the repertoire was profiled, and TCRdb retains in-frame clones only, with some absent. Of 71,000 or so clones listed, 90% are singletons. The sequencing here drew on unstimulated CD8+ T cells sorted from spleen or lymph node cells, taken before intestinal transplant. Receptor source: a human donor who received an intestinal transplant.

The chain uses TRBV11-2 and TRBJ1-1, with D possibly TRBD1 on 5 matching bases. The CDR3 spans 12 residues. Trimming left V 4 bases short and J 5 bases short, with 8 bases between. Germline V gives CDR1 SGHAT, CDR2 FQNNGV. The CDR3 sequence is CASSSGGTEAFF. Written as DNA, the CDR3 is TGTGCCAGCAGCTCCGGGGGGACTGAAGCTTTCTTT. Full variable domain (remainder filled in from reference TRBV11-2 and TRBJ1-1): EAGVAQSPRYKIIEKRQSVAFWCNPISGHATLYWYQQILGQGPKLLIQFQNNGVVDDSQLPKDRFSAERLKGVDSTLKIQPAKLEDSAVYLCASSSGGTEAFFGQGTRLTVV.

J is TRBJ1-6 and V is TRBV4-2; D possibly corresponds to TRBD1 (6 bases). The germline CDR1 and CDR2 sequences are LGHNA and YNFKEQ. CDR3 length: 16 residues. V was cut by 4 bases and J by 0 bases, with 10 bases left in between. CDR3 sequence (DNA): TGTGCCAGCAGCCCAGGACAGTCCTCCTATAATTCACCCCTCCACTTT. Translation gives CASSPGQSSYNSPLHF.

The V gene is TRBV5-4, the J gene TRBJ1-4, with D possibly TRBD1 on 6 matching bases. Trimming cost V 5 bases and J 7 bases, with 12 bases left between them. CDR1 SGHNT and CDR2 YYREEE come from the germline V gene (reference sequence). This CDR3 is built from 13 residues. CDR3 protein: CASRGARGEKLFF. The CDR3 DNA follows: TGTGCCAGCAGGGGGGCACGAGGTGAAAAACTGTTTTTT. Complete variable domain (other parts from reference TRBV5-4 and TRBJ1-4): ETGVTQSPTHLIKTRGQQVTLRCSSQSGHNTVSWYQQALGQGPQFIFQYYREEENGRGNFPPRFSGLQFPNYSSELNVNALELDDSALYLCASRGARGEKLFFGSGTQLSVL.

Only one count was recorded for this clone. This CDR3 is also generated by other DNA sequences in the sample. The CDR3 reads CASSVSGGTNTGELFF. CDR3 coding DNA: TGTGCCAGCAGCGTCAGCGGGGGGACGAACACCGGGGAGCTGTTTTTT. J is TRBJ2-2 and V is TRBV9, with 9 bases that match TRBD2. The V gene end was trimmed by 2 bases and the J gene end by 0 bases; junction bases not matched to a gene: 2. Germline loops: CDR1 SGDLS, CDR2 YYNGEE. The CDR3 spans 16 residues.

This chain's CDR3 is CASSTWDREAFF. CDR3 sequence (DNA): TGTGCCAGCAGCACTTGGGACAGAGAAGCTTTCTTT. V is TRBV7-9 and J is TRBJ1-1, with TRBD1 identical over 7 bases. CDR1 is SEHNR, CDR2 FQNEAQ, per germline (reference sequence). Trimming cost V 5 bases and J 8 bases; bases outside gene matches: 5. This CDR3 has 12 residues.

The CDR3, as DNA: TGTGCCACCCTGGCGAACACTGAAGCTTTCTTT. This codes for CATLANTEAFF. This chain uses TRBV2 with TRBJ1-1; D not certain. V was shortened by 10 bases and J by 1 base, with 7 bases between the two germline ends. Germline CDR1 SNHLY, CDR2 FYNNEI. There are 11 residues in the CDR3.

This clone was counted between two and nine times. V and J are TRBV29-1 and TRBJ2-7; 8 positions agree with TRBD1. The CDR3 covers 14 residues. V shed 1 base and J 7 bases; nucleotides not matched to a gene: 9. The V gene's germline CDR1 is SQVTM and CDR2 ANQGSEA. CDR3 coding DNA: TGCAGCGTTGAAGGTGTTAGGGACAGGCCTGAGCAGTACTTC. Translated: CSVEGVRDRPEQYF.

The J gene is TRBJ2-7, the V gene TRBV19; D may be TRBD2 (5 bases). The CDR3 is 16 residues long. Per germline, CDR1 LNHDA and CDR2 SQIVND (reference sequence). V lost 1 base and J lost 3, with 16 bases in between. In nucleotides, the CDR3 is TGTGCCAGTAGTATAGTCGTCAGCGGCTCGAACTACGAGCAGTACTTC. It specifies CASSIVVSGSNYEQYF.

The CDR3 sequence is CASNGAGGTDTQYF. The CDR3 DNA follows: TGCGCCAGCAACGGGGCGGGGGGCACAGATACGCAGTATTTT. V is TRBV10-2 and J is TRBJ2-3; 7 nucleotides line up with TRBD2. Unmatched junction bases numbered 5, after V lost 7 bases and J lost 1 base. CDR1 WSHSY and CDR2 SAAADI come from the germline V gene. This CDR3 contains 14 residues.

The V and J genes are TRBV7-6 and TRBJ1-4, with 7 bases lining up with TRBD1. V lost 4 bases, J lost 8 bases, and 10 bases stayed unmatched. This CDR3 is 15 amino acids long. The germline V gene has CDR1 SGHVS and CDR2 FNYEAQ. The CDR3 region has the DNA TGTGCCAGCAGCTATGAGGACAGGCGGTGGGAAAAACTGTTTTTT. Residues: CASSYEDRRWEKLFF.

This clone appeared a few times. The gene calls are TRBV5-6 and TRBJ2-7, with a tentative D call TRBD1 (6 bases). This CDR3 region has 15 residues. Germline V gene lookup returns CDR1 SGHDT and CDR2 YYEEEE. The ends were cut back, 2 bases at V and 1 base at J, with 13 bases in the middle. The CDR3 DNA is TGTGCCAGCAGCTTCGGGTCAGGGACATCCTACGAGCAGTACTTC. Translation: CASSFGSGTSYEQYF. Supplemented by reference TRBV5-6 and TRBJ2-7, the full variable domain reads DAGVTQSPTHLIKTRGQQVTLRCSPKSGHDTVSWYQQALGQGPQFIFQYYEEEERQRGNFPDRFSGHQFPNYSSELNVNALLLGDSALYLCASSFGSGTSYEQYFGPGTRLTVT.

The chain carries TRBV5-1 and TRBJ1-1; D not certain. The CDR3 runs to 15 residues. In germline, CDR1 is SGHRS, CDR2 YFSETQ. Deletions cut 0 bases from V and 0 bases from J, with 9 bases between. The CDR3 spells CASSLGGSMNTEAFF. The CDR3 DNA is TGCGCCAGCAGCTTGGGCGGGTCTATGAACACTGAAGCTTTCTTT.

This clone is a singleton in its sample. The chain joins TRBV5-4 to TRBJ2-7; D gene uncertain. CDR1 is SGHNT and CDR2 is YYREEE in the germline V gene (reference sequence). The CDR3 totals 13 residues. V lost 0 bases to trimming and J lost 7 bases, with 11 bases between them. The CDR3 DNA follows: TGTGCCAGCAGCTTGGGGCCCTCTGGTGAGCAGTACTTC. Amino acids: CASSLGPSGEQYF.

This clone has only one observation. This chain links TRBV9 with TRBJ2-7; D might be TRBD1 (6 bases). Trimming pared 4 bases from V and 5 bases from J, leaving 16 bases between. Germline V gives CDR1 SGDLS, CDR2 YYNGEE. This CDR3 is built from 14 residues. CDR3 loop: CASSPSTGWNEQYF. Written as DNA, the CDR3 is TGTGCCAGCAGCCCTAGTACAGGGTGGAACGAGCAGTACTTC.

Only one count was recorded for this clone. The chain uses TRBV6-4 and TRBJ2-5; possibly TRBD2 for D (6 bases). The CDR3 consists of 13 residues. V lost 4 bases, J lost 2 bases, and 8 bases lay in between. CDR1 is MRHNA and CDR2 is SNTAGT in the germline V gene. The chain's CDR3 is CASSGAGQETQYF. The CDR3 DNA follows: TGTGCCAGCAGTGGGGCGGGGCAAGAGACCCAGTACTTC.

J is TRBJ2-1 and V is TRBV7-3, with TRBD1 identical over 10 bases. J gave up 6 bases and V 3 bases, and 5 bases lay outside the gene matches. CDR1 is SGHTA, CDR2 FQGTGA, per germline. This CDR3 spans 15 amino acids. DNA of the CDR3: TGTGCCAGCAGCTTGGGACAGGGGTTCCTCAATGAGCAGTTCTTC. The encoded protein is CASSLGQGFLNEQFF.

The chain has TRBV27 and TRBJ2-7; D perhaps matches TRBD1 (5 bases). V was pared by 3 bases and J by 4 bases, with 13 bases between. The CDR3 has 14 amino acids. Germline V gives CDR1 MNHEY, CDR2 SMNVEV (reference sequence). Written as DNA, the CDR3 is TGTGCCAGCAGTTTTCGGGCAGGGTCGTACGAGCAGTACTTC. It specifies CASSFRAGSYEQYF.

This sequence joins TRBV9 and TRBJ2-7; perhaps TRBD1 as D (7 bases). The CDR3 length is 14 residues. Germline values: CDR1 SGDLS, CDR2 YYNGEE. Trimming left V 5 bases short and J 2 bases short, with 14 bases between. The DNA of the CDR3 is TGTGCCAGCAGTTTCGCAGGGGGGCCCTACGAGCAGTACTTC. This codes for CASSFAGGPYEQYF.

V gene TRBV10-2 combines with J gene TRBJ1-5; D unclear. The V end lost 6 bases, the J end lost 1 base, and 10 bases lay between the germline ends. CDR3 size: 14 residues. The V gene's germline CDR1 is WSHSY and CDR2 SAAADI. The DNA for the CDR3 is TGCGCCAGCAGCCCGGGGAGGAGCAATCAGCCCCAGCATTTT. Translating it yields CASSPGRSNQPQHF.

J is TRBJ1-6 and V is TRBV6-5, with D perhaps TRBD1 (5 bases). The CDR3 has 14 amino acids. V lost 0 bases and J 10 bases, leaving 10 bases between the germline ends. Germline CDR1 MNHEY, CDR2 SVGAGI. CDR3 sequence (DNA): TGTGCCAGCAGTTACTCCGGGGAGGGGTCACCCCTCCACTTT. This codes for CASSYSGEGSPLHF.

This chain uses TRBV5-6 with TRBJ2-3, with TRBD2 matching over 7 bases. V lost 4 bases, J lost 2 bases, and 7 bases stayed unmatched. The length of the CDR3 is 15 residues. Germline V gives CDR1 SGHDT, CDR2 YYEEEE. CDR3 loop: CASSRSGDLTDTQYF. In DNA form, the CDR3 reads TGTGCCAGCAGCAGGAGCGGGGACCTCACAGATACGCAGTATTTT.

The J gene is TRBJ1-3, the V gene TRBV15; 7 nucleotides agree with TRBD1. Germline V lookup: CDR1 LNHNV, CDR2 YYDKDF (reference sequence). The CDR3 spans 14 residues. Trimming cost V 6 bases and J 4 bases; bases outside gene matches: 6. For the CDR3, the DNA is TGTGCCACCAGAATGGGACAGATGGGAAACACCATATATTTT. It specifies CATRMGQMGNTIYF.

V usage is TRBV4-1 and J usage is TRBJ1-6, with 11 bases identical to TRBD1. CDR1 is MGHRA, CDR2 YSYEKL, per germline. The V segment lost 3 bases and the J segment 8 bases; nucleotides outside the gene matches: 12. The CDR3 has 18 residues. The chain's CDR3 is CASSHPSAGTGGDSPLHF. The CDR3 nucleotides are TGCGCCAGCAGCCATCCATCCGCCGGGACAGGGGGAGATTCACCCCTCCACTTT.

This chain connects TRBV6-1 to TRBJ1-2; 8 bases map to TRBD1. The junction had 6 bases not matched to a gene; V was cut back by 5 bases and J by 4 bases. Germline V CDR1 and CDR2: MNHNS, SASEGT. The CDR3 runs 14 residues. The CDR3 is CASSRTGPSYGYTF. CDR3 nucleotide sequence: TGTGCCAGCAGTCGGACAGGGCCAAGCTATGGCTACACCTTC.

V usage is TRBV5-6 and J usage is TRBJ2-1, with 14 bases lining up with TRBD2. In germline, CDR1 is SGHDT, CDR2 YYEEEE. V dropped 4 bases and J dropped 9; count of bases not matched to a gene: 6. This CDR3 contains 15 residues. The CDR3 region has the DNA TGTGCCAGCAGCCCAGGACTAGCGGGGGGAGTTGAGCAGTTCTTC. It codes for CASSPGLAGGVEQFF. The variable domain in full, with the rest retrieved from reference TRBV5-6 and TRBJ2-1, is DAGVTQSPTHLIKTRGQQVTLRCSPKSGHDTVSWYQQALGQGPQFIFQYYEEEERQRGNFPDRFSGHQFPNYSSELNVNALLLGDSALYLCASSPGLAGGVEQFFGPGTRLTVL.

The gene calls are TRBV5-6 and TRBJ1-1; 8 nucleotides align to TRBD1. The CDR3 extends over 16 amino acids. The trim removed 0 bases at V and 0 bases at J, leaving 4 bases unmatched. The germline V gene encodes CDR1 SGHDT and CDR2 YYEEEE. DNA of the CDR3: TGTGCCAGCAGCTTGGCCCCAGGGGGCATGAACACTGAAGCTTTCTTT. Protein: CASSLAPGGMNTEAFF.

The rearrangement uses TRBV11-2 and TRBJ1-2; 8 nucleotides align to TRBD1. This CDR3 contains 14 residues. Germline V gives CDR1 SGHAT, CDR2 FQNNGV. With 5 bases clipped from V and 0 bases from J, the junction kept 2 bases outside the gene matches. The CDR3 region has the DNA TGTGCCAGCAGCACACAGGGGGCTAACTATGGCTACACCTTC. It is translated as CASSTQGANYGYTF. Full variable domain (rest looked up from reference TRBV11-2 and TRBJ1-2): EAGVAQSPRYKIIEKRQSVAFWCNPISGHATLYWYQQILGQGPKLLIQFQNNGVVDDSQLPKDRFSAERLKGVDSTLKIQPAKLEDSAVYLCASSTQGANYGYTFGSGTRLTVV.

V gene TRBV7-6 combines with J gene TRBJ1-1; D ambiguous. CDR1 and CDR2 (germline): SGHVS, FNYEAQ. This CDR3 is built from 13 residues. With 3 bases removed from V and 2 bases from J, the gap between germline ends came to 7 bases. The chain's CDR3 is CASSFGPNTEAFF. The CDR3 DNA follows: TGTGCCAGCAGCTTTGGGCCAAACACTGAAGCTTTCTTT. The variable domain in full, completed from reference TRBV7-6 and TRBJ1-1, reads GAGVSQSPRYKVTKRGQDVALRCDPISGHVSLYWYRQALGQGPEFLTYFNYEAQQDKSGLPNDRFSAERPEGSISTLTIQRTEQRDSAMYRCASSFGPNTEAFFGQGTRLTVV.

The CDR3 is CASSDGLAGGPTDTQYF. CDR3 bases: TGCGCCAGCAGCGACGGCCTAGCGGGGGGGCCTACAGATACGCAGTATTTT. The rearrangement uses TRBV5-1 and TRBJ2-3; 12 bases are a match to TRBD2. CDR1 SGHRS and CDR2 YFSETQ come from the germline V gene. The ends lost 4 bases at V and 3 bases at J; junction bases unmatched: 9. The CDR3 contains 17 residues.

The genes are TRBV27 and TRBJ2-7; 7 bases align to TRBD2. The germline CDR1 and CDR2 sequences are MNHEY and SMNVEV (reference sequence). This CDR3 spans 15 amino acids. The V segment lost 0 bases and the J segment 5 bases; nucleotides outside the gene matches: 7. CDR3 nucleotides: TGTGCCAGCAGTTTATCAGCGGGGCCGGGGGACGAGCAGTACTTC. It encodes CASSLSAGPGDEQYF.

The V gene is TRBV28, the J gene TRBJ1-5; TRBD1 is a possible D gene (6 bases). CDR1 is MDHEN and CDR2 is SYDVKM in the germline V gene. V shed 10 bases and J shed 4 bases, with 11 bases lying between them. This CDR3 comprises 12 residues. The CDR3 nucleotides read TGTGCCACCCAGAGGGGGAATCAGCCCCAGCATTTT. It encodes CATQRGNQPQHF.

The chain recombines TRBV11-2 with TRBJ2-5, with no clear D. The end of the DNA is better explained by TRBJ2-7, so the J call may be wrong. This CDR3 region has 13 residues. Germline V gene sequence: CDR1 SGHAT, CDR2 FQNNGV. CDR3 DNA sequence: TGTGCCAGCAGCTTAGTGACTTCCTACGAGCAGTACTTC. This gives the protein CASSLVTSYEQYF.